These T cell receptor beta chains were read from a single sample in a study of early T cells in non-severe SARS-CoV-2 infection. TCRdb recomputed calls from the 5' RACE reads with MiXCR, one row per CDR3 protein. The sample consists of 25,000 to 35,000 distinct CDR3 sequences, 4.5% to 6% of them appearing once. The sample comprised whole blood. Every receptor here comes from an adult who was a healthcare worker with PCR-confirmed SARS-CoV-2 infection or an uninfected control (not recorded which). Each CDR3 is given with its conserved first and last residue. The order of the fields is CDR3 DNA, CDR3 protein, J gene, V gene, clone size, D gene. D genes are given only for firm matches. Size is stated as once, few, many, or a class for an expanded clone.

CDR3nt: TGCAGTGCTTCTTCCCCTTCCGGCTACACCTTC; CDR3aa: CSASSPSGYTF; j_gene: TRBJ1-2; v_gene: TRBV20-1; abundance: many; d_gene: -
CDR3nt: TGTGCCAGCTCACCCGGGACAGTTAGCAATCAGCCCCAGCATTTT; CDR3aa: CASSPGTVSNQPQHF; j_gene: TRBJ1-5; v_gene: TRBV18; abundance: many; d_gene: TRBD1
CDR3nt: TGCAGCGTTGCCTTACACCTAAGGAACACTGAAGCTTTCTTT; CDR3aa: CSVALHLRNTEAFF; j_gene: TRBJ1-1; v_gene: TRBV29-1; abundance: many; d_gene: -
CDR3nt: TGTGCCAGCAGTTCTGGGAAGGTCACTGAAGCTTTCTTT; CDR3aa: CASSSGKVTEAFF; j_gene: TRBJ1-1; v_gene: TRBV12-3/TRBV12-4; abundance: many; d_gene: -
CDR3nt: TGTGCCAGCAGACTCCTAGCTCCCAGCTCCTACAATGAGCAGTTCTTC; CDR3aa: CASRLLAPSSYNEQFF; j_gene: TRBJ2-1; v_gene: TRBV6-5; abundance: many; d_gene: -
CDR3nt: TGTGCCAGCTCAGACAGGGGACGGGGCGAGCAGTACTTC; CDR3aa: CASSDRGRGEQYF; j_gene: TRBJ2-7; v_gene: TRBV18; abundance: many; d_gene: TRBD1
CDR3nt: TGTGCCAGCAGTGAATTTGTTGATACGCAGTATTTT; CDR3aa: CASSEFVDTQYF; j_gene: TRBJ2-3; v_gene: TRBV6-1; abundance: many; d_gene: -
CDR3nt: TGCAGCGCTGCGGACAGCGAAGCTTTCTTT; CDR3aa: CSAADSEAFF; j_gene: TRBJ1-1; v_gene: TRBV29-1; abundance: many; d_gene: -
CDR3nt: TGTGCCAGCAGCCCGGGACTAGCGGGAGTGAGTGGTACGCAGTATTTT; CDR3aa: CASSPGLAGVSGTQYF; j_gene: TRBJ2-3; v_gene: TRBV11-3; abundance: many; d_gene: TRBD2
CDR3nt: TGTGCCAGCAGTGAATTTGGGGAGAACACTGAAGCTTTCTTT; CDR3aa: CASSEFGENTEAFF; j_gene: TRBJ1-1; v_gene: TRBV25-1; abundance: many; d_gene: -
CDR3nt: TGCAGTGCCGAGTCCGGGGGAGGAAACACCATATATTTT; CDR3aa: CSAESGGGNTIYF; j_gene: TRBJ1-3; v_gene: TRBV20-1; abundance: many; d_gene: -
CDR3nt: TGTGCCAGCAGTCAAACCCCAGGGGGCCTCTCCTACGAGCAGTACTTC; CDR3aa: CASSQTPGGLSYEQYF; j_gene: TRBJ2-7; v_gene: TRBV28; abundance: medium-sized; d_gene: TRBD1
CDR3nt: TGCAGTGCTAACCCGGGAGGGGGCTACAATGAGCAGTTCTTC; CDR3aa: CSANPGGGYNEQFF; j_gene: TRBJ2-1; v_gene: TRBV20-1; abundance: many; d_gene: TRBD2